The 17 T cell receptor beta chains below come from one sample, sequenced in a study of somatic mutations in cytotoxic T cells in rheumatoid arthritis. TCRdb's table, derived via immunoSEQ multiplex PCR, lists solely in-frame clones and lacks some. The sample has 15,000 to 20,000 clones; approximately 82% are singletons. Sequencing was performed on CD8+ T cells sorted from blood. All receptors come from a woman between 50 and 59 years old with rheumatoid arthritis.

CDR3 in amino acids: CASSQDGGGYGYTF. In DNA form, the CDR3 reads TGCGCCAGCAGCCAAGATGGGGGTGGCTATGGCTACACCTTC. This rearrangement joins TRBV4-3 to TRBJ1-2, with D possibly TRBD1 on 5 matching bases. The ends were cut back, 0 bases at V and 4 bases at J, with 9 bases in the middle. Germline V CDR1 and CDR2: LGHNA, YSLEER. CDR3 size: 14 residues.

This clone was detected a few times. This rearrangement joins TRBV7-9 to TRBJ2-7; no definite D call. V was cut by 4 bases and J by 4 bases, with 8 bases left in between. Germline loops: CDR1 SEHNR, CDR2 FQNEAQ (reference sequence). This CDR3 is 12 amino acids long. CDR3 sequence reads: CASSSDRYEQYF. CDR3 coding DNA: TGTGCCAGCAGCTCCGACCGATACGAGCAGTACTTC.

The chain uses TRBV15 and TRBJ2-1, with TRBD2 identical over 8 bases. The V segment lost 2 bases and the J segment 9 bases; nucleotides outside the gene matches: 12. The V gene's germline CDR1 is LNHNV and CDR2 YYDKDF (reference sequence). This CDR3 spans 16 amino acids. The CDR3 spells CATSRLLAGGGGEQFF. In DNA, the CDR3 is TGTGCCACCAGCAGACTCCTAGCGGGCGGGGGTGGTGAGCAGTTCTTC.

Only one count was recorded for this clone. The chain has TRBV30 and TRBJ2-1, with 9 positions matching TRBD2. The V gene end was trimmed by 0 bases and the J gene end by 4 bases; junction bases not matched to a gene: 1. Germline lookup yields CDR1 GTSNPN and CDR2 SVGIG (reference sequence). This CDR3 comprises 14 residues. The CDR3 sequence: CAWSVGLAYNEQFF. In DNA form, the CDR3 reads TGTGCCTGGAGTGTAGGACTAGCGTACAATGAGCAGTTCTTC.

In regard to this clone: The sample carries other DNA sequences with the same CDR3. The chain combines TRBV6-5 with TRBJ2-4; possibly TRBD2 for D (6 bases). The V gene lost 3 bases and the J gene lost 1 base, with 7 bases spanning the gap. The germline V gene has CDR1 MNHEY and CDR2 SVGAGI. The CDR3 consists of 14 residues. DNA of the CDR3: TGTGCCAGCAGTTATGGGGGGGCCAAAAACATTCAGTACTTC. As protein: CASSYGGAKNIQYF.

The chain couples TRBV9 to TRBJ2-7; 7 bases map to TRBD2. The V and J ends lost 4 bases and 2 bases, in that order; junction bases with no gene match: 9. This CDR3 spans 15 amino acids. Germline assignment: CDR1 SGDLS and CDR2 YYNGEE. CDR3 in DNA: TGTGCCAGCAGCTCCCAGGGAGGGTTCGCCTACGAGCAGTACTTC. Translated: CASSSQGGFAYEQYF.

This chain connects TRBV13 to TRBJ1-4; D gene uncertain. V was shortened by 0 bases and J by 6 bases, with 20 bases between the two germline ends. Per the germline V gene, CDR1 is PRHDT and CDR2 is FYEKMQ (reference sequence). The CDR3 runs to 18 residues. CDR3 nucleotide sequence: TGTGCCAGCAGCTTAGGGGAGGGATCATGGCAACTTCATGAAAAACTGTTTTTT. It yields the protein CASSLGEGSWQLHEKLFF.

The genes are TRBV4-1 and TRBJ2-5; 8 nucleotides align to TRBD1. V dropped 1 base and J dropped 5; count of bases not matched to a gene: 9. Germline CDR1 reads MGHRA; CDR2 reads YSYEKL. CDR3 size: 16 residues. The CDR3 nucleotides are TGCGCCAGCAGCCAAGTACAGGGGACAGGCCGGGAGACCCAGTACTTC. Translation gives CASSQVQGTGRETQYF.

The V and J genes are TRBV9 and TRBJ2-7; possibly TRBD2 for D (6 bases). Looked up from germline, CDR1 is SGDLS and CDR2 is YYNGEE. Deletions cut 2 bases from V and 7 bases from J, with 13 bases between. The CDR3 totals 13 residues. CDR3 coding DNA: TGTGCCAGCAGCGTCGGGGGAGCGGAGGAGCAGTACTTC. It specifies CASSVGGAEEQYF.

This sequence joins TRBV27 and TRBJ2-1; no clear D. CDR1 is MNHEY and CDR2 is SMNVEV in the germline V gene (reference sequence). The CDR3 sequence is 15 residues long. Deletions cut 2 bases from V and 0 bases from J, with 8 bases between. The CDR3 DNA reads TGTGCCAGCAGTTTAGCCTGGAGCTCCTACAATGAGCAGTTCTTC. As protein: CASSLAWSSYNEQFF.

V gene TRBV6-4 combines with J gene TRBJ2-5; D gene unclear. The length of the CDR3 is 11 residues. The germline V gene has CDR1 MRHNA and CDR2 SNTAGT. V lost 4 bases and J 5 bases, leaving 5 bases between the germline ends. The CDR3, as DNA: TGTGCCAGCAGTGGCCAGGAGACCCAGTACTTC. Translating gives CASSGQETQYF.

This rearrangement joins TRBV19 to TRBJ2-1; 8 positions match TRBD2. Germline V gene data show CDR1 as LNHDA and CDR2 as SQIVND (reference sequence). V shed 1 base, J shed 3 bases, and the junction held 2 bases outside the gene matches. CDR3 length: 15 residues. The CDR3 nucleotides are TGTGCCAGTAGTATAGGCGGGGGGCTCTACAATGAGCAGTTCTTC. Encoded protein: CASSIGGGLYNEQFF.

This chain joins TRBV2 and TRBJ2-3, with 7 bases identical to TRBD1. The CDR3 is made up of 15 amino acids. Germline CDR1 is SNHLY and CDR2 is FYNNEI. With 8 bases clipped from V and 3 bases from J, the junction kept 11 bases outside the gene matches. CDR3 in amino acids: CASRRQGVLTDTQYF. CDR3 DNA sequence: TGTGCCAGCCGACGCCAGGGGGTGTTAACAGATACGCAGTATTTT.

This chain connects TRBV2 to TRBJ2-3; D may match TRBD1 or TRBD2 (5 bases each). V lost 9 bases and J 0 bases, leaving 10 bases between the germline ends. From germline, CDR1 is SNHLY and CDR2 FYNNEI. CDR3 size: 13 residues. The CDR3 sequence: CARDRDSTDTQYF. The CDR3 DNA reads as TGTGCCAGAGACCGGGACAGCACAGATACGCAGTATTTT.

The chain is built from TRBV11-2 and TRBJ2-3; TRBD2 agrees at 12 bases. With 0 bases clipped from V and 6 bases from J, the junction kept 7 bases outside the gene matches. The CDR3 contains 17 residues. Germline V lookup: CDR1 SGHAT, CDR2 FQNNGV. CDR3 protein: CASSLDPTSGGKDTQYF. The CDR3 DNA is TGTGCCAGCAGCTTAGATCCCACTAGCGGGGGGAAGGATACGCAGTATTTT.

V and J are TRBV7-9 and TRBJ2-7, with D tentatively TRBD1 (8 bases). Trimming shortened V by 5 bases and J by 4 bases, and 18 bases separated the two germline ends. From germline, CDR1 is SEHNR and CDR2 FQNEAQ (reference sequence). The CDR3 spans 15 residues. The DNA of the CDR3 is TGTGCCAGCAGCGATTCCGGACAGGGACTATACGAGCAGTACTTC. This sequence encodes CASSDSGQGLYEQYF.

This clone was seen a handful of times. CDR3 protein: CASSYGADEQYF. The CDR3, as DNA: TGCGCCAGCAGTTATGGGGCGGACGAGCAGTACTTC. The rearrangement joins TRBV10-1 to TRBJ2-7; D may be TRBD1 (5 bases). The CDR3 totals 12 residues. Germline CDR1 WNHNN, CDR2 SYGVQD (reference sequence). V was trimmed by 5 bases and J by 5 bases, leaving 10 bases between them.